The entry below gives a single T cell receptor beta chain sequence along with its context. What it recognizes is unknown. This CDR3 contains 13 residues. J gave up 4 bases and V 7 bases, and 2 bases lay outside the gene matches. Germline V gene data show CDR1 as DFQATT and CDR2 as SNEGSKA (reference sequence). This specimen comes from a study of blood T cells in healthy people across ages. Findings and caveats of the study: PBMCs left unsorted prevented a conclusive naive versus antigen-experienced comparison.

Alongside a J-beta primer mix, a sample-barcoded 5' primer served in a second PCR lasting about 7 to 11 cycles. One entry per CDR3 protein results from TCRdb running MiXCR on the 5' RACE reads. The table includes roughly 680,000 distinct CDR3 sequences, 20% to 25% detected once. Specimen: blood. This TCR derives from a man between 70 and 80 years old in good health. V and J are TRBV20-1 and TRBJ2-3; 13 nucleotides line up with TRBD2. CDR3 in DNA: TGCAGTGGGACTAGCGGGAGCCCAGATACGCAGTATTTT. Translated: CSGTSGSPDTQYF.